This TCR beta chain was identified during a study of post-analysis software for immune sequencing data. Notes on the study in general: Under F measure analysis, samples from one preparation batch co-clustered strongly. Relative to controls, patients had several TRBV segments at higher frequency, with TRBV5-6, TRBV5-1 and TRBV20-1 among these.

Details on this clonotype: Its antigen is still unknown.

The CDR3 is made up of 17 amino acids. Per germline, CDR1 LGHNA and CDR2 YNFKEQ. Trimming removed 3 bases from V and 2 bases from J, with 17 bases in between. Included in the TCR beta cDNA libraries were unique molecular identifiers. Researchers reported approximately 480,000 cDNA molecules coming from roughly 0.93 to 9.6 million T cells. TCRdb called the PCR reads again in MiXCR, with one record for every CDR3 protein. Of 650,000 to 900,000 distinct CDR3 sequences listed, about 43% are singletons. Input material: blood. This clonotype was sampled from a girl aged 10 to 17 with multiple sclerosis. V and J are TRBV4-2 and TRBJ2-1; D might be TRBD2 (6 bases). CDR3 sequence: CASSQGLAGSAYNEQFF. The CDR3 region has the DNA TGTGCCAGCAGCCAGGGCCTTGCGGGGTCCGCCTACAATGAGCAGTTCTTC.